Given below is one T cell receptor beta chain in context. The specificity of this receptor is unknown. No quality values exist for individual bases; no much larger clone is one base distant. The sample originates from a study of Ad26.COV2.S vaccination and SARS-CoV-2 variants (dated by TCRdb to the early 2020s). About the study as a whole: Vaccine-arm donors came from COV1001, a multicentre, randomized, double-blind, placebo-controlled phase I-IIa trial of Ad26.COV2.S in healthy adults. Ad26.COV2.S was given intramuscularly at 5x10^10 or 1x10^11 viral particles, as a single shot or as two shots 56 days apart. Sequencing of the TCRbeta repertoire served to evaluate the specificity and breadth of SARS-CoV-2-reactive T cell receptors following Ad26.COV2.S vaccination. The TCR-sequenced set comprised roughly 30 samples: approximately 19 Ad26.COV2.S vaccine recipients, 5 placebo recipients and 8 SARS-CoV-2 convalescent individuals. Trial participants were randomized into five groups of five: low-dose or high-dose Ad26.COV2.S given once or twice, or placebo on both occasions. Investigators remained blinded to trial group allocation during experiments and outcome assessment. Broad study findings and their caveats: Comparing responses between vaccine doses or regimens was not something the study was powered to do. Compared with placebo recipients, Ad26.COV2.S recipients showed higher spike-specific TCR breadth (P = 0.0014). After vaccination, substantial breadth of spike-specific CD8+ and CD4+ T cell responses was reported. It was noted by the authors that total T cell responses may have been underestimated by the TCR breadth and depth analyses. Non-spike TCR breadth was comparable between vaccine and placebo recipients, consistent with the vaccine containing only spike.

The treatment or condition label on this specimen signifies: some 20 received Ad26.COV2.S at low or high dose, single or two shots; roughly 5 received placebo; per-sample allocation not given. Repertoires of vaccine and placebo recipients were sequenced from samples collected on day 63 after the first injection. In Cohort 1b, about two dozen adults aged 18-55 years were enrolled at a single site in Boston, USA, between 29 July and 7 August 2020. Ad26.COV2.S consisted of a replication-incompetent adenovirus type 26 vector by which a prefusion-stabilized SARS-CoV-2 spike protein from the original Wuhan strain was expressed. The immunoSEQ Assay was the method used to sequence TCRbeta CDR3 regions. After extraction, genomic DNA underwent amplification by bias-controlled multiplex PCR, followed by high-throughput sequencing. In the authors' own workflow: To quantify the absolute abundance of every unique TCRbeta CDR3 region, sequences were collapsed and filtered. T cell fraction was estimated by normalization of TCRbeta template counts to usable DNA, with usable DNA being measured through amplification of reference genes present in all nucleated cells. Repertoire TCRs were annotated as SARS-CoV-2-specific by exact matching of V gene, CDR3 amino acid sequence and J gene to a known reactive TCR set. The reference SARS-CoV-2 TCR set came from MIRA and was filtered for enrichment in COVID-19-positive ImmuneCODE repertoires, removing public or cross-reactive TCRs. Drawing on the MIRA antigens, annotated TCRs were analysed further at the level of specific ORF or position within ORF. Breadth was defined as the number of annotated unique rearrangements divided by the total number of unique productive rearrangements, and depth was defined as the summed frequency of the annotated unique rearrangements. Two-sided Wilcoxon rank-sum tests were applied when comparing TCR breadth between groups. TCRdb carries this immuneACCESS record with in-frame sequences only. Its versions omit some clonotypes, under half of them owing to an unresolved V gene in the studies checked, with the rest unexplained. D and trimming come from the DNA, and the V and J calls and clone size come from that table. This sample has roughly 420,000 clones in its table, and approximately 87% of those were observed once. Approximately 4% of the sample rests with the top ten.

The V and J ends are trimmed by 5 bases and 1 base, leaving 8 bases between them. Its CDR3 holds 13 amino acids, cysteine through phenylalanine. Only the CDR3 region is kept as DNA, spanning 39 bases read in frame from base 1. In the germline V gene, CDR1 corresponds to LGHNT and CDR2 to FRNRAP. The V gene is TRBV12-5 and the J gene is TRBJ1-1, with no reliable assignment of the D segment. The specimen was peripheral blood, collected in a trial of Ad26.COV2.S vaccine versus placebo. This receptor was obtained from a person between 18 and 60 years old who received the Ad26.COV2.S COVID-19 vaccine or a placebo. The CDR3 region: CASGRTENTEAFF. At the DNA level, the sequence is TGTGCTAGTGGTCGTACAGAGAACACTGAAGCTTTCTTT. Extended through the reference TRBV12-5 and TRBJ1-1 proteins, this CDR3 yields the full variable domain: DARVTQTPRHKVTEMGQEVTMRCQPILGHNTVFWYRQTMMQGLELLAYFRNRAPLDDSGMPKDRFSAEMPDATLATLKIQPSEPRDSAVYFCASGRTENTEAFFGQGTRLTVV.